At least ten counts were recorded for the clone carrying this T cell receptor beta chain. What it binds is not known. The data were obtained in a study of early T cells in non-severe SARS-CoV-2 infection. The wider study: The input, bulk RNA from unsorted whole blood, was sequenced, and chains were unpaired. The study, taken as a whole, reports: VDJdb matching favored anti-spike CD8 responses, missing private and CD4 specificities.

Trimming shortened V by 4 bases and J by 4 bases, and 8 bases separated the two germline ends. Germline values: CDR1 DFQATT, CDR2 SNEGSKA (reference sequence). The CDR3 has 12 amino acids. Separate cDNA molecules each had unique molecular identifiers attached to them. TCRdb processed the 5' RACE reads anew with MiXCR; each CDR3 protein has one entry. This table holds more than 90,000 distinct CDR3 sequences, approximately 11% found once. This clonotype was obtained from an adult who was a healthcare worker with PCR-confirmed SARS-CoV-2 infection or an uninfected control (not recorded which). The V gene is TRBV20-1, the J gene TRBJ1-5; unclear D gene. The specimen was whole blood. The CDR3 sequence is CSAMAVNQPQHF. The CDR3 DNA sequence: TGCAGTGCTATGGCAGTTAATCAGCCCCAGCATTTT.